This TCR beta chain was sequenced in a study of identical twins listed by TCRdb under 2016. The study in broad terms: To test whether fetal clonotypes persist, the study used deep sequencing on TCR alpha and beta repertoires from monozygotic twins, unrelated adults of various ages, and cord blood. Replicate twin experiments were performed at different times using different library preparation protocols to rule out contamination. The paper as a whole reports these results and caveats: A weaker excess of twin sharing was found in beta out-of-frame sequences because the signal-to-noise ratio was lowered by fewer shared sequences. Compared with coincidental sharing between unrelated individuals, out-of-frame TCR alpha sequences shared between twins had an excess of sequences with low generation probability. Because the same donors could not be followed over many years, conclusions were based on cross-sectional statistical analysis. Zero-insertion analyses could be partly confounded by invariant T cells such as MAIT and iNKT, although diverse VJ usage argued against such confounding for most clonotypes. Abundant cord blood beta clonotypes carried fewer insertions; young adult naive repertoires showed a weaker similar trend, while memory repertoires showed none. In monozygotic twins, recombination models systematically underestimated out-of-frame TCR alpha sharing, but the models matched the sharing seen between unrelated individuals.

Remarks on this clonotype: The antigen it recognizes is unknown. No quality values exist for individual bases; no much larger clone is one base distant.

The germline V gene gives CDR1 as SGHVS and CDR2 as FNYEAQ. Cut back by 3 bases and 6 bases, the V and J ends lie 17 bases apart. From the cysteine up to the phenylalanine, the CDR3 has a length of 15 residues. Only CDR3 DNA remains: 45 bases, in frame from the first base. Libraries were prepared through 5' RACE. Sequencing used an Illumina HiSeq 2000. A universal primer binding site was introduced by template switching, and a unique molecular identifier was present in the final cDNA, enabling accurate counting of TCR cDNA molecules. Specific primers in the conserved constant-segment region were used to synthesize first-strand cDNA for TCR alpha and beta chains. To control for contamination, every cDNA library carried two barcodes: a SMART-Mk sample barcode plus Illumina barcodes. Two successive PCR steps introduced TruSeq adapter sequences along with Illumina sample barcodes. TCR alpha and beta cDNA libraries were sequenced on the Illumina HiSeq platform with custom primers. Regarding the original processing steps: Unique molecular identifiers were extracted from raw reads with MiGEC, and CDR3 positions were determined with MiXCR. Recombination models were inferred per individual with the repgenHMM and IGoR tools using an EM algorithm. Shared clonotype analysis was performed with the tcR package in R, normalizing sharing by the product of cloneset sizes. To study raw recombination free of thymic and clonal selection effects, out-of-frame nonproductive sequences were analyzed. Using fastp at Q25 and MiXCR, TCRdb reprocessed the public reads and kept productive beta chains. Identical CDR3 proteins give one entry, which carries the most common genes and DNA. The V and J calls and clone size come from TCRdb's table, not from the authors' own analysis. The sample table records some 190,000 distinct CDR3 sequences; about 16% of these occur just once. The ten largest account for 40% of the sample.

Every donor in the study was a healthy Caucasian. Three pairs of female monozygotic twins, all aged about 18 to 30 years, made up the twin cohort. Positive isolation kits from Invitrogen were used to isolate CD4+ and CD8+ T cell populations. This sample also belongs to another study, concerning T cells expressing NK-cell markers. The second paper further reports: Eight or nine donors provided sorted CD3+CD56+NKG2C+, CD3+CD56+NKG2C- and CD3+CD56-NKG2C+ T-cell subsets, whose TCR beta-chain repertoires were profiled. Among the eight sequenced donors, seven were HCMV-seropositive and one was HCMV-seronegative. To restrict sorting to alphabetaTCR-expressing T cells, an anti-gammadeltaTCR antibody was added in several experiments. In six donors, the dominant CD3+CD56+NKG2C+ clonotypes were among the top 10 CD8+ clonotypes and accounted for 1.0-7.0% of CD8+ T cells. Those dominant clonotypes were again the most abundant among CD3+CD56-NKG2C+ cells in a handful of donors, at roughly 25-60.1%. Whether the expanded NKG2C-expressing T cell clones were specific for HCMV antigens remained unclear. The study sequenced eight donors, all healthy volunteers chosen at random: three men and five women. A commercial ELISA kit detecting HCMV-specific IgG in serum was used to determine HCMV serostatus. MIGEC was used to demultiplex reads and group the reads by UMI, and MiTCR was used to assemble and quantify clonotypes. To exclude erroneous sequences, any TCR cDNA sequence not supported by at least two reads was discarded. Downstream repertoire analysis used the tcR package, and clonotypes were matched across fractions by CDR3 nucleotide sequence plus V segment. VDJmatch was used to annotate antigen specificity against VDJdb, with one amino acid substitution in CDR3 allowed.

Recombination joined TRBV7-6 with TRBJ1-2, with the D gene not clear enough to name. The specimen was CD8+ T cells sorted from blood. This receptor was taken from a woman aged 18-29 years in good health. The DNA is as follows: TGTGCCAGCAGCTTGCCCCCAGAGGCTGTGAATGGCTACACCTTC. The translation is CASSLPPEAVNGYTF. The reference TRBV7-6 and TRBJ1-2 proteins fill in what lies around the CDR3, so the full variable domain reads GAGVSQSPRYKVTKRGQDVALRCDPISGHVSLYWYRQALGQGPEFLTYFNYEAQQDKSGLPNDRFSAERPEGSISTLTIQRTEQRDSAMYRCASSLPPEAVNGYTFGSGTRLTVV.